This T cell receptor (beta chain) comes out of a study of control samples from healthy donors and cancer patients. This CDR3 is built from 14 residues. The V gene's germline CDR1 is SGDLS and CDR2 YYNGEE. V lost 5 bases and J lost 4, with 10 bases in between. TCRdb's table, derived via immunoSEQ multiplex PCR, lists solely in-frame clones and lacks some. The repertoire consists of over 150,000 clones, with roughly 94% occurring once and the leading ten covering 1.1% to 1.5%. In regard to this clone: Other DNA sequences from this sample encode an identical CDR3 as well.

This TCR was recovered from a woman aged 18-35 years in good health. The sequenced material came from blood. The genes are TRBV9 and TRBJ2-6, with D tentatively TRBD2 (7 bases). Here the CDR3 DNA reads TGTGCCAGCAGTGGGGGGGCGGGGGCCAACGTCCTGACTTTC. The encoded protein is CASSGGAGANVLTF.